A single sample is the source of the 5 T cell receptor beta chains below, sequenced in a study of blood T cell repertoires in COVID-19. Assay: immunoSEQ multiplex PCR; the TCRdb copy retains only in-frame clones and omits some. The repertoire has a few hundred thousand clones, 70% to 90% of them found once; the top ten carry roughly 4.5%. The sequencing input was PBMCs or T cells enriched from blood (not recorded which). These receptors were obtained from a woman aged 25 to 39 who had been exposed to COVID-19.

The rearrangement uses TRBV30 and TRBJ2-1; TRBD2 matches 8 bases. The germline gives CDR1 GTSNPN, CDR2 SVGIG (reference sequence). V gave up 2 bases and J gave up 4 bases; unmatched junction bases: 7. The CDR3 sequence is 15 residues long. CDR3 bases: TGTGCCTGGAGTAAAGGCGGGGGGCCGTACAATGAGCAGTTCTTC. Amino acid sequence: CAWSKGGGPYNEQFF.

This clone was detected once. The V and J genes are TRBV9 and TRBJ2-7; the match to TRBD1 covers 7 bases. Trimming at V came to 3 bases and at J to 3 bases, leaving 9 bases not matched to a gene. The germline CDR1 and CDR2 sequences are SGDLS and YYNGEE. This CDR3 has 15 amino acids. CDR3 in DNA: TGTGCCAGCAGCGCAGGACAGGTTCACCTCTACGAGCAGTACTTC. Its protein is CASSAGQVHLYEQYF.

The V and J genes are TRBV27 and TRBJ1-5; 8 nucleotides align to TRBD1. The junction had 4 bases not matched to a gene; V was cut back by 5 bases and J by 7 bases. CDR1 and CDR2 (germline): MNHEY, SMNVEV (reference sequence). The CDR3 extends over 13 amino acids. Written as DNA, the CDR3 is TGTGCCAGCAGTCCGACAGGGGAGCAGCCCCAGCATTTT. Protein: CASSPTGEQPQHF.

CDR3 coding DNA: TGTGCCAGCAGTCAACGACAGGGTGGGGGAAACACCATATATTTT. This encodes CASSQRQGGGNTIYF. The V and J genes are TRBV6-6 and TRBJ1-3; 7 positions match TRBD1. The trim removed 5 bases at V and 4 bases at J, leaving 8 bases unmatched. The length of the CDR3 is 15 residues. Germline values: CDR1 MNHNY, CDR2 SVGAGI (reference sequence).

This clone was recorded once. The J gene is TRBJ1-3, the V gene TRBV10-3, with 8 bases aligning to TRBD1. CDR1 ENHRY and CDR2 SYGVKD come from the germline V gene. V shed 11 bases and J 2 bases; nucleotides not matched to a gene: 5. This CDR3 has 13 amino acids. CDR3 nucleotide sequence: TGTGCCGCCACGGACAGGGCTGGAAACACCATATATTTT. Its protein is CAATDRAGNTIYF.